A selection of T cell receptor beta chains follows, all from one sample in a study of shared clonotypes between healthy human individuals. Generated by immunoSEQ multiplex PCR, the TCRdb table keeps only in-frame clones and is missing some. Among under 2.5 million clones, roughly 90% were seen once, and the ten largest hold around 0.35%. Sequencing was carried out using naive CD4+ T cells from PBMCs. These receptors were collected from a man younger than 35 in good health. Some clones in this sample may be carry-over from other donors' samples. Both conserved end residues are part of each CDR3. Fields, in order: D gene, V gene, J gene, clone size, CDR3 protein, CDR3 DNA. D genes are given only for firm matches. Size is stated for part of the rows, as once, few or many counts, or as a class when the clone is expanded.

.	TRBV5-6	TRBJ1-5	.	CASSRRSSGWLSNQPQHF	TGTGCCAGCAGCCGTCGTTCGTCGGGCTGGTTAAGCAATCAGCCCCAGCATTTT
TRBD1	TRBV11-2	TRBJ1-2	.	CASSASGTGGSYGYTF	TGTGCCAGCAGCGCTTCCGGGACAGGGGGTTCCTATGGCTACACCTTC
.	TRBV5-1	TRBJ2-7	.	CASSLAGVAAPYEQYF	TGCGCCAGCAGCTTAGCTGGGGTAGCGGCCCCCTACGAGCAGTACTTC
.	TRBV11-3	TRBJ2-1	few	CASSLVGSGNEQFF	TGTGCCAGCAGCTTAGTGGGGTCCGGGAATGAGCAGTTCTTC
.	TRBV5-6	TRBJ1-5	.	CASSLGASYSNQPQHF	TGTGCCAGCAGCTTGGGGGCAAGTTATAGCAATCAGCCCCAGCATTTT
.	TRBV19	TRBJ1-2	.	CASSRVNYGYTF	TGTGCCAGCTCCAGGGTTAACTATGGCTACACCTTC
TRBD2	TRBV15	TRBJ2-1	.	CATSRGSGRGGYNEQFF	TGTGCCACCAGCAGAGGTAGCGGGAGGGGGGGTTACAATGAGCAGTTCTTC
.	TRBV2	TRBJ2-5	.	CASRADIQETQYF	TGTGCCAGCAGGGCCGACATTCAAGAGACCCAGTACTTC
.	TRBV7-9	TRBJ1-1	.	CASSADSHPNTEAFF	TGTGCCAGCAGCGCCGACAGCCATCCGAACACTGAAGCTTTCTTT
TRBD1	TRBV5-6	TRBJ2-2	once	CASSPGTGGTGELFF	TGTGCCAGCAGCCCCGGGACAGGTGGCACCGGGGAGCTGTTTTTT
TRBD1	TRBV6-6	TRBJ1-2	once	CASSYGSPGQGYGYTF	TGTGCCAGCAGTTACGGGAGCCCGGGACAGGGCTATGGCTACACCTTC
.	TRBV5-4	TRBJ2-5	.	CASSLAGVGETQYF	TGTGCCAGCAGCTTGGCTGGGGTGGGAGAGACCCAGTACTTC
TRBD2	TRBV28	TRBJ2-1	.	CASKTSGRAGNEQFF	TGTGCCAGCAAAACTAGCGGGAGGGCGGGAAATGAGCAGTTCTTC
TRBD1	TRBV10-3	TRBJ1-1	.	CAISAGQGVTEAFF	TGTGCCATCAGCGCGGGACAGGGGGTTACTGAAGCTTTCTTT
.	TRBV2	TRBJ2-2	.	CASSEGSWDTGELFF	TGTGCCAGCAGCGAGGGTAGTTGGGACACCGGGGAGCTGTTTTTT
.	TRBV9	TRBJ2-7	once	CASSPNNREQYF	TGTGCCAGCAGCCCAAATAACCGCGAGCAGTACTTC
.	TRBV9	TRBJ1-5	once	CASSVGRDSNQPQHF	TGTGCCAGCAGCGTAGGGAGGGACAGCAATCAGCCCCAGCATTTT
.	TRBV5-1	TRBJ2-5	.	CASSPRWAQETQYF	TGCGCCAGCAGCCCCCGGTGGGCCCAAGAGACCCAGTACTTC
TRBD1	TRBV30	TRBJ1-3	few	CAWSVQGRGNTIYF	TGTGCCTGGAGTGTACAGGGGCGAGGAAACACCATATATTTT
.	TRBV10-3	TRBJ1-1	.	CAISQQGKGPTNTEAFF	TGTGCCATCAGCCAACAGGGAAAGGGACCGACGAACACTGAAGCTTTCTTT
TRBD1	TRBV28	TRBJ1-5	.	CASSSPKLGQGNQPQHF	TGTGCCAGCAGTTCCCCCAAACTGGGACAGGGGAATCAGCCCCAGCATTTT
TRBD1	TRBV4-3	TRBJ1-4	.	CASSHLQGTNEKLFF	TGCGCCAGCAGCCACCTACAGGGGACTAATGAAAAACTGTTTTTT
.	TRBV9	TRBJ2-7	.	CASSPRGQRAYEQYF	TGTGCCAGCAGCCCTCGGGGCCAGAGGGCCTACGAGCAGTACTTC
.	TRBV28	TRBJ1-2	.	CASSSPQGSKGYTF	TGTGCCAGCAGTTCCCCCCAGGGTTCGAAGGGCTACACCTTC
.	TRBV29-1	TRBJ2-7	once	CSVGLYPNEQYF	TGCAGCGTTGGTCTGTACCCCAACGAGCAGTACTTC
.	TRBV29-1	TRBJ1-4	.	CSVEVGSPPEKLFF	TGCAGCGTTGAAGTGGGAAGCCCGCCGGAAAAACTGTTTTTT
.	TRBV5-1	TRBJ1-2	.	CASSLVGSSYGYTF	TGCGCCAGCAGCTTGGTGGGGTCCAGCTATGGCTACACCTTC
TRBD1	TRBV5-5	TRBJ1-2	.	CASSSDRGGGYTF	TGTGCCAGCAGCTCGGACAGGGGTGGTGGCTACACCTTC
TRBD1	TRBV28	TRBJ1-2	.	CASSLMSGGGGYTF	TGTGCCAGCAGTTTAATGTCAGGGGGGGGTGGCTACACCTTC
.	TRBV10-3	TRBJ1-4	.	CAISDPTNGVEKLFF	TGTGCCATCAGTGATCCCACCAACGGGGTTGAAAAACTGTTTTTT
TRBD1	TRBV29-1	TRBJ1-1	.	CSVGQGQEAFF	TGCAGCGTTGGACAGGGGCAAGAAGCTTTCTTT
.	TRBV9	TRBJ2-1	once	CASSVATEYHEQFF	TGTGCCAGCAGCGTAGCCACCGAGTACCATGAGCAGTTCTTC
.	TRBV19	TRBJ1-1	.	CASIRRGDETEAFF	TGTGCCAGTATCCGGAGAGGGGATGAGACTGAAGCTTTCTTT
.	TRBV18	TRBJ2-7	once	CASSPPNRVHEQYF	TGTGCCAGCTCACCACCGAACAGGGTGCACGAGCAGTACTTC
TRBD2	TRBV15	TRBJ2-5	.	CATSRDPGGTGETQYF	TGTGCCACCAGCAGAGATCCGGGAGGGACTGGGGAGACCCAGTACTTC
.	TRBV29-1	TRBJ1-2	.	CSFLPQASDWYGYTF	TGCAGCTTTCTACCACAGGCCTCAGATTGGTATGGCTACACCTTC
.	TRBV7-3	TRBJ2-2	.	CASSLGTRANTGELFF	TGTGCCAGCAGCTTAGGGACCCGCGCGAACACCGGGGAGCTGTTTTTT
.	TRBV29-1	TRBJ1-2	.	CSVVVGYGYTF	TGCAGCGTTGTGGTCGGATATGGCTACACCTTC
TRBD1	TRBV4-1	TRBJ2-3	.	CASSQDRTGGTDTQYF	TGCGCCAGCAGCCAAGATAGGACAGGGGGCACAGATACGCAGTATTTT
.	TRBV4-3	TRBJ1-4	.	CASSQEGPHVGGKLFF	TGCGCCAGCAGCCAAGAAGGCCCCCATGTTGGGGGGAAACTGTTTTTT
.	TRBV7-2	TRBJ1-2	.	CASSGRAGFNYGYTF	TGTGCCAGCAGCGGCCGAGCCGGGTTTAACTATGGCTACACCTTC
.	TRBV29-1	TRBJ1-1	.	CSVAGQLHTEAFF	TGCAGCGTTGCAGGACAGCTACACACTGAAGCTTTCTTT
.	TRBV2	TRBJ2-3	.	CAGGSGTRTDTQYF	TGTGCCGGGGGTTCCGGGACACGCACAGATACGCAGTATTTT
.	TRBV2	TRBJ1-2	few	CASRRDQGVAYTF	TGTGCCAGCAGGAGAGACCAGGGAGTAGCCTACACCTTC
.	TRBV7-9	TRBJ2-5	.	CASSSSWGQETQYF	TGTGCCAGCAGCTCTAGTTGGGGACAAGAGACCCAGTACTTC
.	TRBV15	TRBJ2-7	.	CATSRRGGEQYF	TGTGCCACCAGCAGGAGGGGTGGCGAGCAGTACTTC
.	TRBV6-1	TRBJ1-5	once	CASRDYSNQPQHF	TGTGCCAGCCGAGACTATAGCAATCAGCCCCAGCATTTT
TRBD1	TRBV10-1	TRBJ2-3	.	CASSDQGDGTDTQYF	TGCGCCAGCAGTGATCAGGGGGACGGCACAGATACGCAGTATTTT
.	TRBV6-5	TRBJ2-5	.	CASKLTEERETQYF	TGTGCCAGCAAACTGACAGAAGAAAGAGAGACCCAGTACTTC
TRBD1	TRBV9	TRBJ2-7	.	CASSEGTGGGEQYF	TGTGCCAGCAGCGAGGGGACAGGGGGAGGCGAGCAGTACTTC
.	TRBV15	TRBJ1-2	.	CATSRRSADNYGYTF	TGTGCCACCAGCAGAAGGTCGGCCGATAACTATGGCTACACCTTC
.	TRBV7-3	TRBJ2-5	.	CASSFGSGETQYF	TGTGCCAGCAGCTTCGGGTCCGGTGAGACCCAGTACTTC
.	TRBV7-9	TRBJ1-2	.	CASSLQVRGYTF	TGTGCCAGCAGCTTGCAGGTGCGCGGCTACACCTTC
TRBD1	TRBV25-1	TRBJ1-3	.	CASSRTGLNTIYF	TGTGCCAGCAGCCGGACAGGGTTGAACACCATATATTTT
TRBD2	TRBV30	TRBJ2-7	.	CAWSLSGRATGRSYEQYF	TGTGCCTGGAGTCTTAGCGGGAGGGCCACCGGCCGCTCCTACGAGCAGTACTTC